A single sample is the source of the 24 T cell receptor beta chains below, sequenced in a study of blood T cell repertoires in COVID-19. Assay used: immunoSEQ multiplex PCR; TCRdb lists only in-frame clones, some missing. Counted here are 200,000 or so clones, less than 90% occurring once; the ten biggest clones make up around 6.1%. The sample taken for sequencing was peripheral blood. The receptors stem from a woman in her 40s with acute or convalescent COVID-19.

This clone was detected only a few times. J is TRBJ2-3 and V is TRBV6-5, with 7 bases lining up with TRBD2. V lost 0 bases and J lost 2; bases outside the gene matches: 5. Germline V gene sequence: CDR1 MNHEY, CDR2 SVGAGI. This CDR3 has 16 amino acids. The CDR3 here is CASSYSGGGVTDTQYF. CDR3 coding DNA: TGTGCCAGCAGTTACTCGGGCGGGGGTGTCACAGATACGCAGTATTTT.

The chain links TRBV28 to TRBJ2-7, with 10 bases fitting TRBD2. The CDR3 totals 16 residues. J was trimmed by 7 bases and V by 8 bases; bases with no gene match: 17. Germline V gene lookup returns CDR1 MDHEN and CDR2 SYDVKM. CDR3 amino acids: CASDIGLAGVQREQYF. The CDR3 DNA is TGTGCCAGCGATATCGGGCTAGCGGGAGTTCAGCGGGAGCAGTACTTC.

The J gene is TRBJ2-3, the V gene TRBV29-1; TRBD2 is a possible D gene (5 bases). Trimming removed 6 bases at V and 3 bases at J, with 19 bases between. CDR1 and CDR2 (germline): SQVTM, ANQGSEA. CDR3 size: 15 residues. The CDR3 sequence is CSVHMVGVGTDTQYF. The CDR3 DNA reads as TGCAGCGTACACATGGTCGGGGTAGGGACAGATACGCAGTATTTT.

CDR3 protein: CASSEGERDYTFKYGELFF. CDR3 sequence (DNA): TGTGCCAGCAGTGAAGGGGAACGGGACTACACTTTCAAGTACGGGGAGCTGTTTTTT. The chain combines TRBV2 with TRBJ2-2, with 7 nucleotides matching TRBD2. Unmatched junction bases numbered 18, after V lost 1 base and J lost 7 bases. Looked up from germline, CDR1 is SNHLY and CDR2 is FYNNEI. The CDR3 runs 19 residues.

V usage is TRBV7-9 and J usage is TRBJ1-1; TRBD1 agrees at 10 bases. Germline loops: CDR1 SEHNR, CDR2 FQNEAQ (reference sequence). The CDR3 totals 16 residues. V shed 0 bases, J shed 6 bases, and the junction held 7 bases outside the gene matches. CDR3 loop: CASSLADRGVRAEAFF. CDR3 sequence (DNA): TGTGCCAGCAGCTTAGCGGACAGGGGGGTTAGGGCTGAAGCTTTCTTT.

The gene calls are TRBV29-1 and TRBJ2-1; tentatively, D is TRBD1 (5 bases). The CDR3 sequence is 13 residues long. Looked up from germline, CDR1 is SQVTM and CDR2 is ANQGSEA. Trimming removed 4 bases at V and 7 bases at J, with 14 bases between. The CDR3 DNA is TGCAGCGTTGTATTAGGGGTTCTTAATGAGCAGTTCTTC. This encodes CSVVLGVLNEQFF.

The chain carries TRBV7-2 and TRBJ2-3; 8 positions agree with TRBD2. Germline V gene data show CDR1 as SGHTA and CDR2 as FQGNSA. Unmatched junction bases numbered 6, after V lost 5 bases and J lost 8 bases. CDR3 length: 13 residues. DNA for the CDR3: TGTGCCAGCAGCCCGAGCGGGGGCGGTACGCAGTATTTT. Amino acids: CASSPSGGGTQYF.

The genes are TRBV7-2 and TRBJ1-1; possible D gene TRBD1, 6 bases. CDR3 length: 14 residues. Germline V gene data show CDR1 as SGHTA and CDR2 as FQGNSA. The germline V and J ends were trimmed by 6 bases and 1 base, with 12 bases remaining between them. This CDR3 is CASSQGTSNTEAFF. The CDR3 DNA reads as TGTGCCAGCAGTCAAGGGACATCGAACACTGAAGCTTTCTTT.

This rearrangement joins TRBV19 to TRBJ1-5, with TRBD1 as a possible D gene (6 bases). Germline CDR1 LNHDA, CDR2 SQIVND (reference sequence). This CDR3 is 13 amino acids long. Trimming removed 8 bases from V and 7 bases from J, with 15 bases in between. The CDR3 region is CASEAGARQPQHF. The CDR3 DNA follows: TGTGCCAGTGAGGCAGGGGCAAGGCAGCCCCAGCATTTT.

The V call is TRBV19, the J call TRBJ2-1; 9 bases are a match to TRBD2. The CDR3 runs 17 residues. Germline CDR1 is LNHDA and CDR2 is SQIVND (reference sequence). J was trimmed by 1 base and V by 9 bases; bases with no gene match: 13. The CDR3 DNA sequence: TGTGCCAGCAACCGGGGTAGCGGGAGTGGTTCCTACAATGAGCAGTTCTTC. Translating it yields CASNRGSGSGSYNEQFF.

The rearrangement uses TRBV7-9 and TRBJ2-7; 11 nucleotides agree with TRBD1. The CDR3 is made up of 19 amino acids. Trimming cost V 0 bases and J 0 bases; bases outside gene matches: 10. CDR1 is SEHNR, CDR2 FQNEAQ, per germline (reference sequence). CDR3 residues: CASSLAYSLGQGDSYEQYF. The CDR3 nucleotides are TGTGCCAGCAGCTTAGCGTACTCTCTGGGACAGGGGGACTCCTACGAGCAGTACTTC.

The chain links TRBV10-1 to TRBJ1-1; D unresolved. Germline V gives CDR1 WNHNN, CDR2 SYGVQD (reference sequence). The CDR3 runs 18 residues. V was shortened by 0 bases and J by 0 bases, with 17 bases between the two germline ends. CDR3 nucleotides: TGCGCCAGCAGTGAGTCGATACACCGAACAGAAATGAACACTGAAGCTTTCTTT. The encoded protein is CASSESIHRTEMNTEAFF.

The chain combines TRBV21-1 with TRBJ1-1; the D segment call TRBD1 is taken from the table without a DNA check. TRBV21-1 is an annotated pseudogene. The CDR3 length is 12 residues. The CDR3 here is CASSNIVTGAFF. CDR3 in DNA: TGTGCCAGCAGCAACATTGTTACAGGAGCTTTCTTT.

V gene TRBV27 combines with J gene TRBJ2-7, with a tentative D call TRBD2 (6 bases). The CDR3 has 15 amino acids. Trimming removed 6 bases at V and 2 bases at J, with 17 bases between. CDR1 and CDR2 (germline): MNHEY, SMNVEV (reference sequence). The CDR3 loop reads CASSSPGLPTYEQYF. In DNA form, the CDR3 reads TGTGCCAGCAGCTCTCCGGGACTTCCAACCTACGAGCAGTACTTC.

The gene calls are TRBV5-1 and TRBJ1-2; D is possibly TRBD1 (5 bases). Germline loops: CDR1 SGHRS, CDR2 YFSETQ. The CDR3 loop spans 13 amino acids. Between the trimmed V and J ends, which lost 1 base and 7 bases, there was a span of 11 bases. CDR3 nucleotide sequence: TGCGCCAGCAGCTTGTGGGGCGATAGTGGCTACACCTTC. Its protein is CASSLWGDSGYTF.

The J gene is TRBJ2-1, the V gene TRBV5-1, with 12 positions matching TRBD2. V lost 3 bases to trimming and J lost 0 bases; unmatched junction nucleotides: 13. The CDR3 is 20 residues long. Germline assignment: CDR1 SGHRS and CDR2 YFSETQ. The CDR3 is CASSSTRTSGIRSSYNEQFF. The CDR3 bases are TGCGCCAGCAGCTCGACCCGGACTAGCGGGATCCGAAGCTCCTACAATGAGCAGTTCTTC. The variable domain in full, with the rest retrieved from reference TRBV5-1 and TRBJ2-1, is KAGVTQTPRYLIKTRGQQVTLSCSPISGHRSVSWYQQTPGQGLQFLFEYFSETQRNKGNFPGRFSGRQFSNSRSEMNVSTLELGDSALYLCASSSTRTSGIRSSYNEQFFGPGTRLTVL.

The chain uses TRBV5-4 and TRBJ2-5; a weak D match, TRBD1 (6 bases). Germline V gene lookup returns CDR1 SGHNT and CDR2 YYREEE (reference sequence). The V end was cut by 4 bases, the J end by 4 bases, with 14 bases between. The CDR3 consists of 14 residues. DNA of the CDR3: TGTGCCAGCAGCGGGACAACAAAAGGAGAGACCCAGTACTTC. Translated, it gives CASSGTTKGETQYF.

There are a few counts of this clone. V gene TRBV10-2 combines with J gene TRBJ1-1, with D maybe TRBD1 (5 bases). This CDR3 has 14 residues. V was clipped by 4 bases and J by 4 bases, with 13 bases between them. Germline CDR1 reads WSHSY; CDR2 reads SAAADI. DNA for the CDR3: TGCGCCAGCAGTGTAAGGGGATTGGGCACTGAAGCTTTCTTT. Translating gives CASSVRGLGTEAFF.

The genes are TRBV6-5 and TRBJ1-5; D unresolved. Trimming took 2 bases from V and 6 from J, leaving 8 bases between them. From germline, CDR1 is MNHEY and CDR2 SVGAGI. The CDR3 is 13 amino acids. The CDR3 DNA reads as TGTGCCAGCAGTTACACCGGGGTTCAGCCCCAGCATTTT. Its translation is CASSYTGVQPQHF.

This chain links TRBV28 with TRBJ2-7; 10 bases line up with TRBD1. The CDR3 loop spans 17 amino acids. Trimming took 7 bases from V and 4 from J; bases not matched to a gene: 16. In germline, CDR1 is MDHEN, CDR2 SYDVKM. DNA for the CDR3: TGTGCCAGCACGGACGGCTTCGGGACAGGGGACAAATACGAGCAGTACTTC. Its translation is CASTDGFGTGDKYEQYF.

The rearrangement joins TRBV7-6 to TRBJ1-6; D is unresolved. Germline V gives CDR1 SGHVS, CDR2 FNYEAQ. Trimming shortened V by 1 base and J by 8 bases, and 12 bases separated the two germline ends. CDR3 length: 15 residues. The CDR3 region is CASSLVPGFDSPLHF. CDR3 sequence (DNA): TGTGCCAGCAGCTTAGTCCCGGGTTTTGATTCACCCCTCCACTTT.

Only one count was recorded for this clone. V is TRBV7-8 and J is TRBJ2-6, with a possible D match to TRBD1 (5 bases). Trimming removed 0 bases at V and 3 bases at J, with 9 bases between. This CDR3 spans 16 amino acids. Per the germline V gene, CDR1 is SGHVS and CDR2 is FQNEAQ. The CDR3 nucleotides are TGTGCCAGCAGCTTAGCGGCAGGGCTTGGGGCCAACGTCCTGACTTTC. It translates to CASSLAAGLGANVLTF.

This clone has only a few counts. CDR3 nucleotide sequence: TGTGCCAGCAGCCCACGGACAGGTCTCTACGAGCAGTACTTC. Protein: CASSPRTGLYEQYF. The chain has TRBV7-9 and TRBJ2-7, with TRBD1 matching over 7 bases. Germline values: CDR1 SEHNR, CDR2 FQNEAQ (reference sequence). With 5 bases clipped from V and 3 bases from J, the junction kept 7 bases outside the gene matches. This CDR3 spans 14 amino acids.

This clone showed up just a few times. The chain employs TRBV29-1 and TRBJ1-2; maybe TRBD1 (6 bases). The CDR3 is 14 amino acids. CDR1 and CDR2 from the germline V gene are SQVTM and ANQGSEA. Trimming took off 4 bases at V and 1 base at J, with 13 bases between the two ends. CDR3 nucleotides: TGCAGCGTTGCCGTGGCAGGGGTTAACTATGGCTACACCTTC. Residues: CSVAVAGVNYGYTF.